These 8 T cell receptor beta chains share one sample of origin, sequenced in a study of blood T cells in healthy people across ages. For the second PCR, which ran for roughly 6 to 12 cycles, a sample-barcoded 5' primer and a J-beta primer mix were used. MiXCR, applied by TCRdb to the 5' RACE reads, yields one record per CDR3 protein. The sample consists of about 1 million distinct CDR3 sequences, around 43% of them appearing once. The specimen was blood. The source of these receptors is an older woman in good health.

Worth noting for this clonotype: One base away lies a much larger clone, so this may be a sequencing read error. V and J are TRBV29-1 and TRBJ2-3; D unresolved. The length of the CDR3 is 10 residues. CDR1 is SQVTM and CDR2 is ANQGSEA in the germline V gene. The germline V and J ends were trimmed by 2 bases and 4 bases, with 1 base remaining between them. CDR3 residues: CSVESDTQYF. The CDR3 nucleotides are TGCAGCGTTGAATCAGATACGCAGTATTTT.

The chain combines TRBV7-9 with TRBJ2-1, with D unclear. Germline V gene sequence: CDR1 SEHNR, CDR2 FQNEAQ (reference sequence). This CDR3 has 12 residues. Trimming left V 1 base short and J 12 bases short, with 10 bases between. CDR3: CASSLGGPGQFF. CDR3 in DNA: TGTGCCAGCAGCTTAGGCGGACCAGGGCAGTTCTTC.

The chain combines TRBV29-1 with TRBJ1-2; D is unclear. The V end was cut by 6 bases, the J end by 3 bases, with 14 bases between. Per the germline V gene, CDR1 is SQVTM and CDR2 is ANQGSEA. This CDR3 region has 13 residues. CDR3 amino acids: CSVGRRLDYGYTF. In nucleotides, the CDR3 is TGCAGCGTAGGTCGTAGGCTAGACTATGGCTACACCTTC. The full variable domain, in which reference TRBV29-1 and TRBJ1-2 provide the parts outside the CDR3, is SAVISQKPSRDICQRGTSLTIQCQVDSQVTMMFWYRQQPGQSLTLIATANQGSEATYESGFVIDKFPISRPNLTFSTLTVSNMSPEDSSIYLCSVGRRLDYGYTFGSGTRLTVV.

This chain connects TRBV7-6 to TRBJ2-7, with D unresolved. The last part of the DNA fits TRBJ2-1 better; the J call may be wrong. The CDR3 covers 16 residues. Looked up from germline, CDR1 is SGHVS and CDR2 is FNYEAQ. The CDR3 DNA reads TGTGCCAGCAGCCTACAACTTAGAGTAGAATACAATGAGCAGTTCTTC. Translated, it gives CASSLQLRVEYNEQFF.

The V call is TRBV29-1, the J call TRBJ1-1, with 8 nucleotides matching TRBD1. CDR3 length: 14 residues. Germline CDR1 and CDR2: SQVTM and ANQGSEA. The J segment lost 4 bases and the V segment lost 4 bases, leaving 8 bases of the junction unmatched. The CDR3 region has the DNA TGCAGCGTTGCTAGGACAGGGAGGGGCACTGAAGCTTTCTTT. Protein sequence: CSVARTGRGTEAFF.

The J gene is TRBJ2-1, the V gene TRBV5-1; 7 positions agree with TRBD2. Trimming cost V 2 bases and J 9 bases; bases outside gene matches: 2. The germline CDR1 and CDR2 sequences are SGHRS and YFSETQ. The CDR3 spans 12 residues. CDR3 protein: CASSFTSVEQFF. The CDR3, as DNA: TGCGCCAGCAGCTTCACTAGCGTTGAGCAGTTCTTC.

This clonotype was recorded a few times. This sequence joins TRBV12-3 or TRBV12-4 and TRBJ1-1; D call uncertain. This CDR3 has 15 amino acids. The V and J ends lost 6 bases and 2 bases respectively, with 16 bases between them. CDR3 amino acids: CASRNGRTANTEAFF. DNA for the CDR3: TGTGCCAGCAGAAACGGACGGACGGCAAACACTGAAGCTTTCTTT.

This clonotype came up a few times. The chain uses TRBV4-2 and TRBJ2-6; 11 bases fit TRBD2. The CDR3 consists of 22 residues. Germline-derived CDR1 and CDR2 are LGHNA and YNFKEQ. Trimming removed 4 bases from V and 0 bases from J; junction bases left unmatched: 17. The CDR3 bases are TGTGCCAGCAGCCCCGGGGTAGCGGGAGGGCCATTCCCTCGCTCTGGGGCCAACGTCCTGACTTTC. Amino acids: CASSPGVAGGPFPRSGANVLTF.